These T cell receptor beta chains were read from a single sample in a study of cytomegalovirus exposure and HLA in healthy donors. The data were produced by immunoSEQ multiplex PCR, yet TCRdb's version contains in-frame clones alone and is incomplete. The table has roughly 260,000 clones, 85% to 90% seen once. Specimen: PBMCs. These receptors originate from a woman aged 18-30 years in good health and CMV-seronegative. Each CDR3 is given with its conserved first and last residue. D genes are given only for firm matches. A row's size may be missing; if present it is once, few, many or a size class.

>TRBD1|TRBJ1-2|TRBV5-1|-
TGCGCCAGCAGCTCACAGGGGGGCGGCTACACCTTC
CASSSQGGGYTF
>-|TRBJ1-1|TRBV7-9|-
TGTGCCAGCAGCTTAGACAGCTCACCTGAAGCTTTCTTT
CASSLDSSPEAFF
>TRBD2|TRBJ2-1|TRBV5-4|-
TGTGCCAGCAGCCCCCGGGGGGGCCTTATGGATGAGCAGTTCTTC
CASSPRGGLMDEQFF
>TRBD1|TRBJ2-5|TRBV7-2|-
TGTGCCAGCAGCTTAGTTAGTGACAGGGACGAGACCCAGTACTTC
CASSLVSDRDETQYF
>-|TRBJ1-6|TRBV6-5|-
TGTGCCAGCAGTTTACAGAAGAGCTCCTATAATTCACCCCTCCACTTT
CASSLQKSSYNSPLHF
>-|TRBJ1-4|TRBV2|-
TGTGCCAGCAGTAATCAGGGGCTGGCTAATGAAAAACTGTTTTTT
CASSNQGLANEKLFF
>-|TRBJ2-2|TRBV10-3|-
TGTGCCATCAGTTACAGTACCGGGGAGCTGTTTTTT
CAISYSTGELFF
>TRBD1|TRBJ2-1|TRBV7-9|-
TGTGCCAGCAGCTCCACAGGGGGCGCCTACAATGAGCAGTTCTTC
CASSSTGGAYNEQFF
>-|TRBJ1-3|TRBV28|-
TGTGCCAGCAGTTCGGCCTGGGGCCGAAACACCATATATTTT
CASSSAWGRNTIYF
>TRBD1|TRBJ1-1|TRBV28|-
TGTGCCAGCAAGGTCCAGGGGGAATGGAACACTGAAGCTTTCTTT
CASKVQGEWNTEAFF
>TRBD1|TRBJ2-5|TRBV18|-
TGTGCCAGCTCACCCGGGACAGGGGCCCAAGAGACCCAGTACTTC
CASSPGTGAQETQYF
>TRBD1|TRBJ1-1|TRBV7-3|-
TGTGCCAGCAGCCCCATACAGGGGGCCCCTGAAGCTTTCTTT
CASSPIQGAPEAFF
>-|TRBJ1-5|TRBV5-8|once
TGTGCCAGCAGCTTTTCAGGGGATCAGCCCCAGCATTTT
CASSFSGDQPQHF
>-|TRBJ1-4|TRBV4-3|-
TGCGCCAGCCGGGGAGGCACTAATGAAAAACTGTTTTTT
CASRGGTNEKLFF
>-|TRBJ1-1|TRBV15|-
TGTGCCACCAGCAGAGTCCGGGCTGAAGCTTTCTTT
CATSRVRAEAFF
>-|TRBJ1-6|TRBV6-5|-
TGTGCCGCGGGTTATAATTCACCCCTCCACTTT
CAAGYNSPLHF
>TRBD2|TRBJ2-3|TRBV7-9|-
TGTGCCAGCAGCTTCGGGGGGGAAGCAGGGACAGATACGCAGTATTTT
CASSFGGEAGTDTQYF
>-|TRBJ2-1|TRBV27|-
TGTGCCAGCAGTTTCAGGGGTGGGGTCAATGAGCAGTTCTTC
CASSFRGGVNEQFF
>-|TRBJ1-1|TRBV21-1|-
TGTGCCAGCAGCAGAACAGGGGTCTCTGAAGCTTTCTTT
CASSRTGVSEAFF
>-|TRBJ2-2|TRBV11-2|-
TGTGCCAGCAGCTATCAGGAAAGGGGAACCGGGGAGCTGTTTTTT
CASSYQERGTGELFF
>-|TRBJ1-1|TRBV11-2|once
TGTGCCAGCAGCTTAGAAACTAACACTGAAGCTTTCTTT
CASSLETNTEAFF
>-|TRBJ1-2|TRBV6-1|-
TGTGCCAGCAGGACAGGCTATGGCTACACCTTC
CASRTGYGYTF
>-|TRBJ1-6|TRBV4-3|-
TGCGCCAGCAGCCCCGACAGCTCCTATAATTCACCCCTCCACTTT
CASSPDSSYNSPLHF
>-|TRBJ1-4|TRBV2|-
TGTGCCAGCAGTAACCGACTAGCAACTAATGAAAAACTGTTTTTT
CASSNRLATNEKLFF
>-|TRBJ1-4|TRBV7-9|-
TGTGCCAGCAGCTTAGGGCAAACTAATGAAAAACTGTTTTTT
CASSLGQTNEKLFF
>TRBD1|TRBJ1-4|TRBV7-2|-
TGTGCCAGCAGCTTGGGACAGGGGGGGCAAAAACTGTTTTTT
CASSLGQGGQKLFF